A selection of T cell receptor beta chains follows, all from one sample in a study of blood T cell repertoires in COVID-19. Profiling relied on immunoSEQ multiplex PCR, and the TCRdb table lists in-frame clones only, not all of them. The sample has 390,000 or so clones, roughly 90% seen once. Input material: peripheral blood. Every receptor here comes from a woman in her twenties or thirties with COVID-19, enrolled during active disease. Both conserved end residues are part of each CDR3. D genes are given only for firm matches. Size values are once, few and many counts, or a class for expanded clones, and some rows have none.

clone_size	v_call	j_call	d_call	cdr3_nt	cdr3_aa
NA	TRBV3-1/TRBV3-2	TRBJ1-1	TRBD1	TGTGCCAGCAGCCCCTCTTTGGGACAGCCGAACACTGAAGCTTTCTTT	CASSPSLGQPNTEAFF
NA	TRBV18	TRBJ1-1	TRBD1	TGTGCCAGCTCACCACGGACAGGGGGCCTCATGAACACTGAAGCTTTCTTT	CASSPRTGGLMNTEAFF
NA	TRBV7-9	TRBJ1-1	TRBD1	TGTGCCAGCAGCCCGGACAGGTTAAACACTGAAGCTTTCTTT	CASSPDRLNTEAFF
NA	TRBV5-1	TRBJ2-5	NA	TGCGCCAGCAGTCGGTTTCCCCAAGAGACCCAGTACTTC	CASSRFPQETQYF
NA	TRBV2	TRBJ1-2	TRBD1	TGTGCCAGTTCGGGACAGGCCCCTCTCACGACCTTC	CASSGQAPLTTF
NA	TRBV28	TRBJ1-4	TRBD1	TGTGCCAGCAGCCGGACAGGAGACCATGAAAAACTGTTTTTT	CASSRTGDHEKLFF
NA	TRBV5-4	TRBJ1-2	NA	TGTGCCAGCAGCTTGGCAGATGACCACCCGGGTGGCTACACCTTC	CASSLADDHPGGYTF
NA	TRBV5-1	TRBJ2-1	NA	TGCGCCAGCAGCTTGGGTCCTGAACAGGGTTTTGAGCAGTTCTTC	CASSLGPEQGFEQFF
NA	TRBV27	TRBJ2-1	TRBD2	TGTGCCAGCAGTCCACTAGCGGGAGATCACAATGAGCAGTTCTTC	CASSPLAGDHNEQFF
once	TRBV6-4	TRBJ2-1	TRBD1	TGTGCCAGCAGTACCCGGACAGGTGACAATGAGCAGTTCTTC	CASSTRTGDNEQFF
once	TRBV19	TRBJ2-2	NA	TGTGCCAGTAGGGCGGTGAACACCGGGGAGCTGTTTTTT	CASRAVNTGELFF
few	TRBV9	TRBJ1-2	NA	TGTGCCAGCAGCGTACAGGGAAACTATGGCTACACCTTC	CASSVQGNYGYTF
NA	TRBV19	TRBJ2-3	TRBD2	TGTGCCAGTAGTATGTTGGGCGGGGGGGCCCCAGATACGCAGTATTTT	CASSMLGGGAPDTQYF
NA	TRBV3-1/TRBV3-2	TRBJ2-1	TRBD2	TGTGCCAGCAGCCGGCTAGCGGGGGCCTACAATGAGCAGTTCTTC	CASSRLAGAYNEQFF
NA	TRBV7-2	TRBJ1-4	TRBD1	TGTGCCAGCAGCTTACAGGGGGCCGATGAAAAACTGTTTTTT	CASSLQGADEKLFF
once	TRBV7-2	TRBJ2-2	TRBD2	TGTGCCAGCAGCCAATGGACCCGGGGGGACACCGGGGAGCTGTTTTTT	CASSQWTRGDTGELFF
NA	TRBV11-2	TRBJ2-7	NA	TGTGCCAGCAGCTGGACCGACAGGATCTACGAGCAGTACTTC	CASSWTDRIYEQYF